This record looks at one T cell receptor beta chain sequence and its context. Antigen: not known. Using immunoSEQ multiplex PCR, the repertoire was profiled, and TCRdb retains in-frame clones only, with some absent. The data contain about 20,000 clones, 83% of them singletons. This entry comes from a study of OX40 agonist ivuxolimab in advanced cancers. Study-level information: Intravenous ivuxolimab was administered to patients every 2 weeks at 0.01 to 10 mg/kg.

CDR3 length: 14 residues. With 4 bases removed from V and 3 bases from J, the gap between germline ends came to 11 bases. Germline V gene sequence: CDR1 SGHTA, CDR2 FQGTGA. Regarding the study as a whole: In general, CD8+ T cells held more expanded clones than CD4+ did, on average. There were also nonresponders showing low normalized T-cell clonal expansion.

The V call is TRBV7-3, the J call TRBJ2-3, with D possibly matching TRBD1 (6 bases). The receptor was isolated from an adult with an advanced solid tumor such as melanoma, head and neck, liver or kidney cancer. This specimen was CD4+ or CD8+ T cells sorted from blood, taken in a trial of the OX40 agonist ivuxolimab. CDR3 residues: CASSSQQGTDTQYF. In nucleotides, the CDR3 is TGTGCCAGCAGCTCCCAACAGGGAACAGATACGCAGTATTTT.